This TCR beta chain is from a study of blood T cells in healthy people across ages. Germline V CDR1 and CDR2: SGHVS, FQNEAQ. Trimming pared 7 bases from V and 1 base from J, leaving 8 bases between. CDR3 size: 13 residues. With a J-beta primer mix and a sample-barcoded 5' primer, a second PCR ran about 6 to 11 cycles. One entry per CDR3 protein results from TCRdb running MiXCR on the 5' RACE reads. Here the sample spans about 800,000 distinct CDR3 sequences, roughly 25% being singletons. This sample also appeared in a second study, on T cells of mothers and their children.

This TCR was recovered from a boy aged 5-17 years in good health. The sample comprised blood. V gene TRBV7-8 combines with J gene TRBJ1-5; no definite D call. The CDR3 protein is CASTHQSNQPQHF. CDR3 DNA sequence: TGTGCCAGCACCCATCAGAGCAATCAGCCCCAGCATTTT.